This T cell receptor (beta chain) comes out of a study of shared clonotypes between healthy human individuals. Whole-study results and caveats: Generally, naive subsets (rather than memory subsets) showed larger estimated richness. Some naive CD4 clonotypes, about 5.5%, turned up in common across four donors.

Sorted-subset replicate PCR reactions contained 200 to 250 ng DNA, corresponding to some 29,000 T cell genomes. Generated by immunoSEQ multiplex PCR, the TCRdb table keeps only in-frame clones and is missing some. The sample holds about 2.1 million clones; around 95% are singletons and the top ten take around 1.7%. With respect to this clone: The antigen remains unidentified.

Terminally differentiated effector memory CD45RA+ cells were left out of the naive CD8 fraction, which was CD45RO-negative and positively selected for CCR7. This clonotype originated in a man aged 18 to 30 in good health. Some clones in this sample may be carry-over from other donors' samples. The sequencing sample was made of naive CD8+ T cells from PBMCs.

For the CDR3, the DNA is TGTGCCAGCAGCCTGAACAGCAACCTCCCAGATACGCAGTATTTT. Translated, it gives CASSLNSNLPDTQYF. The J gene is TRBJ2-3, the V gene TRBV6-5; D remains ambiguous. Trimming cost V 6 bases and J 4 bases, with 17 bases left between them. CDR1 and CDR2 (germline): MNHEY, SVGAGI. There are 15 residues in the CDR3.